This is a list of T cell receptor beta chains from one sample in a study of cytomegalovirus exposure and HLA in healthy donors. Clones were read by immunoSEQ multiplex PCR, and TCRdb kept only the in-frame ones, dropping some. The sample yields under 200,000 clones, about 82% seen once. Input material: PBMCs. The receptors stem from a woman aged 45-59 years in good health and CMV-seronegative. Each CDR3 is given with its conserved first and last residue. Fields, in order: V gene, J gene, clone size, D gene, CDR3 protein, CDR3 DNA. D genes are given only for firm matches. Rows give clone size only sometimes, using once, few, many, or a class for an expanded clone.

>TRBV28|TRBJ1-5|few|.
CASSSYVGGVGVNQPQHF
TGTGCCAGCAGTTCATATGTAGGGGGGGTTGGGGTGAATCAGCCCCAGCATTTT
>TRBV4-1|TRBJ2-1|.|.
CASSQVVRGSSYNEQFF
TGCGCCAGCAGCCAAGTGGTGAGGGGGAGCTCCTACAATGAGCAGTTCTTC
>TRBV19|TRBJ2-5|.|.
CASSIAVIETQYF
TGTGCCAGTAGTATAGCTGTAATCGAGACCCAGTACTTC
>TRBV30|TRBJ2-7|few|.
CAWRTGNYEQYF
TGTGCCTGGAGGACAGGAAACTACGAGCAGTACTTC
>TRBV28|TRBJ1-2|.|.
CASSTNLGDGYTF
TGTGCCAGCAGTACCAACCTAGGGGATGGCTACACCTTC
>TRBV18|TRBJ1-3|.|.
CASSPRGQFPSGNTIYF
TGTGCCAGCTCACCTCGAGGACAGTTTCCCTCTGGAAACACCATATATTTT
>TRBV28|TRBJ2-7|.|.
CASRIPGIYEQYF
TGTGCCAGCAGAATCCCGGGGATCTACGAGCAGTACTTC
>TRBV5-1|TRBJ2-3|.|TRBD2
CASSTLAGGSGTQYF
TGCGCCAGCAGCACACTAGCGGGAGGAAGCGGTACGCAGTATTTT
>TRBV6-6|TRBJ1-4|few|.
CASSRSQGRDEKLFF
TGTGCCAGCAGTCGATCACAGGGTCGGGATGAAAAACTGTTTTTT
>TRBV27|TRBJ1-5|.|.
CASRQGPDQPQHF
TGTGCCAGCAGACAGGGCCCTGATCAGCCCCAGCATTTT
>TRBV13|TRBJ1-3|.|TRBD1
CASSPDRAGRNTIYF
TGTGCCAGCAGCCCCGACAGGGCGGGGAGAAACACCATATATTTT
>TRBV12-5|TRBJ1-1|.|.
CASLDNWGGEAFF
TGTGCTAGCCTTGACAATTGGGGCGGTGAAGCTTTCTTT
>TRBV7-2|TRBJ2-3|.|.
CASSLRVADTQYF
TGTGCCAGCAGCTTACGGGTTGCGGATACGCAGTATTTT
>TRBV28|TRBJ1-2|.|.
CAIRVNYGYTF
TGTGCCATTCGCGTTAACTATGGCTACACCTTC
>TRBV7-2|TRBJ2-7|once|TRBD2
CASSFEAGGGYEQYF
TGTGCCAGCAGCTTTGAAGCGGGAGGGGGGTACGAGCAGTACTTC
>TRBV4-1|TRBJ2-3|.|TRBD2
CASGSAPQREHNTQYF
TGCGCCAGCGGTTCGGCCCCTCAGCGGGAGCATAATACGCAGTATTTT